One sample yielded the 18 T cell receptor beta chains listed below, sequenced in a study of blood T cell repertoires in COVID-19. Profiled with immunoSEQ multiplex PCR; TCRdb holds only in-frame clones, not every one. This sample has 350,000 or so clones, with around 87% found just once. Input material: peripheral blood. Receptor source: a woman aged 25-40 years with COVID-19, enrolled during active disease.

The chain links TRBV6-5 to TRBJ1-5, with TRBD1 as a possible D gene (5 bases). Trimming took off 6 bases at V and 6 bases at J, with 12 bases between the two ends. Germline CDR1 is MNHEY and CDR2 is SVGAGI. This CDR3 region has 13 residues. The CDR3 nucleotides read TGTGCCAGCAGGTCGGACAACCCTCAGCCCCAGCATTTT. Translation gives CASRSDNPQPQHF.

The rearrangement joins TRBV2 to TRBJ2-1, with 9 bases that match TRBD2. Per germline, CDR1 SNHLY and CDR2 FYNNEI. CDR3 size: 15 residues. With 1 base clipped from V and 9 bases from J, the junction kept 7 bases outside the gene matches. The DNA for the CDR3 is TGTGCCAGCAGTGAAGTTCTAGCGGGGTCCTCTGAGCAGTTCTTC. The encoded protein is CASSEVLAGSSEQFF.

The gene calls are TRBV14 and TRBJ2-2, with D tentatively TRBD1 (5 bases). Germline V gene data show CDR1 as SGHDN and CDR2 as FVKESK. Trimming took off 4 bases at V and 4 bases at J, with 16 bases between the two ends. This CDR3 contains 16 residues. CDR3 region: CASSPPTGLGTGELFF. The CDR3 nucleotides read TGTGCCAGCAGCCCACCCACAGGTTTAGGCACCGGGGAGCTGTTTTTT. Based on the CDR3 plus reference TRBV14 and TRBJ2-2, the full variable domain is EAGVTQFPSHSVIEKGQTVTLRCDPISGHDNLYWYRRVMGKEIKFLLHFVKESKQDESGMPNNRFLAERTGGTYSTLKVQPAELEDSGVYFCASSPPTGLGTGELFFGEGSRLTVL.

The chain employs TRBV21-1 and TRBJ2-1; the D call of TRBD2 is as the table states it, not checked on the DNA. TRBV21-1 is labeled a pseudogene. The CDR3 is 15 amino acids. CDR3 amino acids: CASRLSGISYNEQFF. The DNA for the CDR3 is TGTGCCAGCAGGTTAAGCGGGATTTCCTACAATGAGCAGTTCTTC.

The chain carries TRBV7-2 and TRBJ2-5, with a tentative D call TRBD2 (5 bases). Germline V lookup: CDR1 SGHTA, CDR2 FQGNSA. The CDR3 covers 12 residues. Between the trimmed V and J ends, which lost 7 bases and 6 bases, there was a span of 12 bases. CDR3 DNA: TGTGCCAGCATCCCCCGGGGTAAGACCCAGTACTTC. Encoded protein: CASIPRGKTQYF.

V and J are TRBV5-8 and TRBJ1-1, with a possible D match to TRBD1 (5 bases). Germline V lookup: CDR1 SGHTS, CDR2 YDEGEE. The CDR3 loop spans 15 amino acids. Trimming left V 1 base short and J 3 bases short, with 13 bases between. CDR3 in DNA: TGTGCCAGCAGCTTGTATATTGGGGGGGACACTGAAGCTTTCTTT. The encoded protein is CASSLYIGGDTEAFF.

J is TRBJ2-1 and V is TRBV9; tentatively, D is TRBD2 (6 bases). CDR3 length: 16 amino acids. The V end lost 0 bases, the J end lost 10 bases, and 20 bases lay between the germline ends. Germline loops: CDR1 SGDLS, CDR2 YYNGEE. CDR3 sequence (DNA): TGTGCCAGCAGCGTAGCTACAGGACTAACGCCCGGAGAGCAGTTCTTC. Its protein product is CASSVATGLTPGEQFF.

CDR3 amino acids: CASSQERSASSYNEQFF. In DNA, the CDR3 is TGCGCCAGCAGCCAAGAGCGAAGCGCTAGCTCCTACAATGAGCAGTTCTTC. The chain recombines TRBV4-1 with TRBJ2-1; D is uncertain. V lost 0 bases and J lost 0, with 12 bases in between. Germline V gene sequence: CDR1 MGHRA, CDR2 YSYEKL. CDR3 length equals 17 residues.

The rearrangement links TRBV5-4 to TRBJ2-1; the D gene is possibly TRBD2 (6 bases). V was clipped by 4 bases and J by 3 bases, with 14 bases between them. The length of the CDR3 is 15 residues. CDR1 SGHNT and CDR2 YYREEE come from the germline V gene (reference sequence). In nucleotides, the CDR3 is TGTGCCAGCAGCCTCAATATGGAGGGCTACAATGAGCAGTTCTTC. It translates to CASSLNMEGYNEQFF.

This clone appeared once. The chain employs TRBV2 and TRBJ2-7, with 9 nucleotides matching TRBD1. V shed 4 bases and J 3 bases; nucleotides not matched to a gene: 7. CDR1 and CDR2 from the germline V gene are SNHLY and FYNNEI. This CDR3 spans 15 amino acids. CDR3 residues: CASSVSGQGLYEQYF. The CDR3 DNA sequence: TGTGCCAGCAGTGTATCGGGACAGGGACTCTACGAGCAGTACTTC.

V is TRBV19 and J is TRBJ2-1; weak D call: TRBD2 (5 bases). The germline V gene encodes CDR1 LNHDA and CDR2 SQIVND (reference sequence). The CDR3 sequence is 15 residues long. Between the trimmed V and J ends, which lost 4 bases and 9 bases, there was a span of 19 bases. The CDR3 DNA sequence: TGTGCCAGTAGTACCACAGAAGGCCCGGGGAGTGAGCAGTTCTTC. Amino acid sequence: CASSTTEGPGSEQFF.

CDR3: CASSINRRYSNQPQHF. For the CDR3, the DNA is TGTGCCAGTAGTATTAACAGGCGTTATAGCAATCAGCCCCAGCATTTT. This chain connects TRBV19 to TRBJ1-5, with D perhaps matching TRBD1 (5 bases). The V end lost 3 bases, the J end lost 0 bases, and 12 bases lay between the germline ends. CDR1 is LNHDA, CDR2 SQIVND, per germline (reference sequence). The CDR3 runs 16 residues.

This clone is a singleton in its sample. The chain joins TRBV18 to TRBJ1-6, with 7 bases lining up with TRBD1. Losses at the gene ends were 6 bases for V and 13 bases for J; bases not matched to a gene: 15. The CDR3 is 15 amino acids. Germline CDR1 and CDR2: KGHSH and LQKENI. CDR3 region: CASSQGGSSPRPLHF. CDR3 DNA sequence: TGTGCCAGCTCCCAGGGGGGAAGTTCCCCTCGGCCCCTCCACTTT.

This chain uses TRBV6-1 with TRBJ2-5; the D gene is possibly TRBD2 (6 bases). Between the trimmed V and J ends, which lost 1 base and 1 base, there was a span of 13 bases. CDR1 is MNHNS and CDR2 is SASEGT in the germline V gene. The CDR3 totals 16 residues. The CDR3 nucleotides are TGTGCCAGCAGTGAAGGTTCGCGGGGCTCCCAAGAGACCCAGTACTTC. Protein: CASSEGSRGSQETQYF.

This chain joins TRBV29-1 and TRBJ2-1; maybe TRBD2 (6 bases). The CDR3 is 14 residues long. The germline V gene has CDR1 SQVTM and CDR2 ANQGSEA. With 5 bases removed from V and 7 bases from J, the gap between germline ends came to 18 bases. The CDR3 loop reads CSVLRDSKGNEQFF. DNA of the CDR3: TGCAGCGTTTTAAGGGACTCAAAAGGGAATGAGCAGTTCTTC.

The gene calls are TRBV7-2 and TRBJ2-5; 9 bases match TRBD2. With 5 bases clipped from V and 5 bases from J, the junction kept 12 bases outside the gene matches. CDR3 length: 16 amino acids. Per germline, CDR1 SGHTA and CDR2 FQGNSA. The CDR3 nucleotides are TGTGCCAGCAGCCCCGTAGCGGGAGCGTTTGCGGAGACCCAGTACTTC. The encoded protein is CASSPVAGAFAETQYF.

This clone was picked up one time. The chain recombines TRBV21-1 with TRBJ1-1; the table calls TRBD1, which could not be checked here. TRBV21-1 is a pseudogene locus. The CDR3 is made up of 12 amino acids. CDR3 amino acids: CASCHRGSEAFF. CDR3 nucleotides: TGTGCCAGCTGTCACAGGGGATCTGAAGCTTTCTTT.

This chain links TRBV7-2 with TRBJ1-3, with D unclear. CDR3 length equals 16 residues. CDR1 is SGHTA and CDR2 is FQGNSA in the germline V gene. The V end was cut by 1 base, the J end by 1 base, with 11 bases between. Here the CDR3 DNA reads TGTGCCAGCAGCTTAGGAGGTAGCTTTTCTGGAAACACCATATATTTT. Its translation: CASSLGGSFSGNTIYF.